This T cell receptor beta chain came from a study of immune evolution from preneoplasia to lung adenocarcinoma. Only in-frame clones appear in the TCRdb table, and some are missing; sequencing was by immunoSEQ multiplex PCR. The data contain about 4,200 clones, approximately 85% of them singletons. As for this clone: Its target is unknown.

Patients had resection in Japan or China between the mid-2010s and the late 2010s. Histologic diagnosis was independently verified by two lung pathologists. Germline V CDR1 and CDR2: GTSNPN, SVGIG (reference sequence). Trimming stripped 4 bases from V and 2 bases from J, with 12 bases between. This CDR3 spans 13 amino acids. Study-wide results and caveats: Clonality was highest in normal lung, lower in later-stage lesions apparently.

The chain has TRBV30 and TRBJ2-7, with a possible D match to TRBD1 (5 bases). Sequenced input: FFPE invasive lung adenocarcinoma tissue. The sequence derives from a person between 35 and 65 years old with lung adenocarcinoma. Some clones in this sample may be carry-over from other donors' samples. CDR3 protein: CAWTPQGTYEQYF. CDR3 DNA sequence: TGTGCCTGGACGCCTCAGGGCACCTACGAGCAGTACTTC.